This T cell receptor (beta chain) appears in the sequencing data of a study of T cell changes during pregnancy in multiple sclerosis. Assay: immunoSEQ multiplex PCR; the TCRdb copy retains only in-frame clones and omits some. The profile shows some 87,000 clones, 85% to 95% of them singletons. The ends lost 6 bases at V and 5 bases at J; junction bases unmatched: 3. CDR3 size: 12 residues. CDR1 is MNHEY and CDR2 is SMNVEV in the germline V gene (reference sequence). The sequence derives from a female donor with multiple sclerosis, enrolled in a pregnancy study. The chain carries TRBV27 and TRBJ2-7; 8 nucleotides match TRBD1. Sequencing used peripheral blood, obtained in the first trimester of pregnancy. The CDR3 region has the DNA TGTGCCAGCAGCCAGGGGGCGAACGAGCAGTACTTC. Translated, it gives CASSQGANEQYF.